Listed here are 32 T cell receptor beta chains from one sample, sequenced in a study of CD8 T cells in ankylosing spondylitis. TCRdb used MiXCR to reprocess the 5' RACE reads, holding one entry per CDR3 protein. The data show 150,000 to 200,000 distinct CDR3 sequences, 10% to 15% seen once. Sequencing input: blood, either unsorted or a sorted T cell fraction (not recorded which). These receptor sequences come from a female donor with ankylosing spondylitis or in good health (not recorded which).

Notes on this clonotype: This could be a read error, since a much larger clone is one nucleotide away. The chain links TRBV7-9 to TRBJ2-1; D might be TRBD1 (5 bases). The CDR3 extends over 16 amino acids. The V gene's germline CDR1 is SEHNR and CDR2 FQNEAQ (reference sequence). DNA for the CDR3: TGTGCCAGCAGCTCGTCGGGCCAGGGTACCTACAATGAGCAGTCCTTC. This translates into CASSSSGQGTYNEQSF. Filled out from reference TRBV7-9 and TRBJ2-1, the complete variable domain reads DTGVSQNPRHKITKRGQNVTFRCDPISEHNRLYWYRQTLGQGPEFLTYFQNEAQLEKSRLLSDRFSAERPKGSFSTLEIQRTEQGDSAMYLCASSSSGQGTYNEQSFGPGTRLTVL.

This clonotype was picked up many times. CDR3 DNA: TGTGCCAGCAGTTCCCCGCTGACAGGAGAGACCCAGTACTTC. This codes for CASSSPLTGETQYF. The chain has TRBV6-2 or TRBV6-3 and TRBJ2-5; D is perhaps TRBD1 (6 bases). Per the germline V gene, CDR1 is MNHEY and CDR2 is SVGEGT. With 4 bases removed from V and 4 bases from J, the gap between germline ends came to 13 bases. CDR3 size: 14 residues.

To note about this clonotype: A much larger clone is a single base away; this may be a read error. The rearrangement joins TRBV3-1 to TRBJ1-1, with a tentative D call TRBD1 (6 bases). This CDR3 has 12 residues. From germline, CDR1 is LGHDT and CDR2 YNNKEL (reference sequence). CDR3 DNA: TGTGCCGGCAGCCAGGAAAGGGGGGCGGCTTTCTTT. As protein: CAGSQERGAAFF. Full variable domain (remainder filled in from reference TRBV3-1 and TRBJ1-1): DTAVSQTPKYLVTQMGNDKSIKCEQNLGHDTMYWYKQDSKKFLKIMFSYNNKELIINETVPNRFSPKSPDKAHLNLHINSLELGDSAVYFCAGSQERGAAFFGQGTRLTVV.

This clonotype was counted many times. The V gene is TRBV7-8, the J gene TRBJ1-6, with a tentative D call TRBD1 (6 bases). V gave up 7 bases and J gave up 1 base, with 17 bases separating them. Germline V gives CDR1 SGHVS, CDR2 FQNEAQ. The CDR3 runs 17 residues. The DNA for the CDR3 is TGTGCCAGCACCCCCCGCAACAGGGCATCCTATAATTCACCCCTCCACTTT. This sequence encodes CASTPRNRASYNSPLHF.

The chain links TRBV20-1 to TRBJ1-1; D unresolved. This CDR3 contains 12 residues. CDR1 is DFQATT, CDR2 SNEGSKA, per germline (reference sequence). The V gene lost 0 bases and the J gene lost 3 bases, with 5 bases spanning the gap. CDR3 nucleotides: TGCAGTGCTAGAGATAGGTACACTGAAGCTTTCTTT. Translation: CSARDRYTEAFF.

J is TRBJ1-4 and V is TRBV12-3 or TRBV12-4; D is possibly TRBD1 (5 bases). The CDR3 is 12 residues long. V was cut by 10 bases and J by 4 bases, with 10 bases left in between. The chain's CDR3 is CATTRGNEKLFF. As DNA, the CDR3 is TGTGCCACTACAAGGGGTAATGAAAAACTGTTTTTT.

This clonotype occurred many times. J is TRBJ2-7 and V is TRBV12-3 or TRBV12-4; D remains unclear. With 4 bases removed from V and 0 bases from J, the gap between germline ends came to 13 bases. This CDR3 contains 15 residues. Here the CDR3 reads CASSYQRTGSYEQYF. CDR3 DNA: TGTGCCAGCAGTTACCAAAGGACGGGCTCCTACGAGCAGTACTTC.

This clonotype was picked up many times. The CDR3: CASRGQGVGGEAFF. For the CDR3, the DNA is TGCGCCAGCAGAGGACAGGGGGTTGGTGGTGAAGCTTTCTTT. V is TRBV5-1 and J is TRBJ1-1, with 10 bases lining up with TRBD1. The CDR3 runs to 14 residues. V lost 5 bases, J lost 7 bases, and 8 bases stayed unmatched. CDR1 and CDR2 (germline): SGHRS, YFSETQ.

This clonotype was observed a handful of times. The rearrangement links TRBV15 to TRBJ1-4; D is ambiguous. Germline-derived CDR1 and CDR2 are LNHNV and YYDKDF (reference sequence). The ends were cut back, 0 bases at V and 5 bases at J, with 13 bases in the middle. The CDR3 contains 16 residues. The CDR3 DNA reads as TGTGCCACCAGCAGAGAGGGTCACTTGATGAATGAAAAACTGTTTTTT. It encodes CATSREGHLMNEKLFF.

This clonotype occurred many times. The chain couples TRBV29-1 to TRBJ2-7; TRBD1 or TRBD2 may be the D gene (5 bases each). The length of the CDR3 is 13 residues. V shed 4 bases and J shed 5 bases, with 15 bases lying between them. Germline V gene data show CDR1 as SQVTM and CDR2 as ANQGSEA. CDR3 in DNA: TGCAGCGTTGTTCGGGGCCGAGTTGACGAGCAGTACTTC. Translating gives CSVVRGRVDEQYF.

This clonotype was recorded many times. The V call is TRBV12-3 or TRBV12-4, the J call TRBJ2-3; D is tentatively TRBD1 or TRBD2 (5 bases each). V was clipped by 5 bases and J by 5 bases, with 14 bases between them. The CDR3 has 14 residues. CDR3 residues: CASSGASRGDTQYF. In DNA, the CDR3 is TGTGCCAGCAGTGGGGCCTCCCGGGGAGATACGCAGTATTTT.

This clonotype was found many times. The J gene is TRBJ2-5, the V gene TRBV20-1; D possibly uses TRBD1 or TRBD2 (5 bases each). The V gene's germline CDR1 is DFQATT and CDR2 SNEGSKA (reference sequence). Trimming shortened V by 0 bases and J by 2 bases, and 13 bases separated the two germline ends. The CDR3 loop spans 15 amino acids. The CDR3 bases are TGCAGTGCTAGAGACGGGACCACCCTTCAAGAGACCCAGTACTTC. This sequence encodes CSARDGTTLQETQYF.

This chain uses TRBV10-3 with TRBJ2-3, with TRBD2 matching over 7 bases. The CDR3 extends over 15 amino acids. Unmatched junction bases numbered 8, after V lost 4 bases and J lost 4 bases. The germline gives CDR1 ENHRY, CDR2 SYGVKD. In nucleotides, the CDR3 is TGTGCCATCAGTGGGGAGGGAGGGCCTCCAGATACGCAGTATTTT. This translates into CAISGEGGPPDTQYF.

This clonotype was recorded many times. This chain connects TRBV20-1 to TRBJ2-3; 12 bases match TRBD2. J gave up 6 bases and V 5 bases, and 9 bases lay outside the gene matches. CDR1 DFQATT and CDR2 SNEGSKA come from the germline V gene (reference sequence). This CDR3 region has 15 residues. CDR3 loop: CSASGLAGRDDTQYF. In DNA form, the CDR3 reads TGCAGTGCTTCCGGACTAGCGGGAAGAGATGATACGCAGTATTTT.

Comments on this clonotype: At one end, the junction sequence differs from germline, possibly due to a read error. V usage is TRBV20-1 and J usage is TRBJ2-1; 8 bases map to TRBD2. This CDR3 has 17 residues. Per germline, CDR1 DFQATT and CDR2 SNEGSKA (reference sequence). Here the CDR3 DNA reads TGCTGTGCTAGTAAGCGGGAGAGAGTGATAACGGCCAATGAGCAGTTCTTC. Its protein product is CCASKRERVITANEQFF.

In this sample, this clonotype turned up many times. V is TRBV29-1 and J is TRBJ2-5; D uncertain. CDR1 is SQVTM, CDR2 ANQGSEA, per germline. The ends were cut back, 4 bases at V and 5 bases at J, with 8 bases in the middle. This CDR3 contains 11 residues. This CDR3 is CSVGTDETQYF. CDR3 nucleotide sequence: TGCAGCGTTGGCACTGACGAGACCCAGTACTTC.

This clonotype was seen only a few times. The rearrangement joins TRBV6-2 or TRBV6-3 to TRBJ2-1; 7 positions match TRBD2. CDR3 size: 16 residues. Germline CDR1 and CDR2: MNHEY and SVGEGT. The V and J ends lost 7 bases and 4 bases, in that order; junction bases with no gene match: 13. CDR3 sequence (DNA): TGTGCCAGCATCGGAGGGAGGAGCGGGACGTACAATGAGCAGTTCTTC. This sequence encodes CASIGGRSGTYNEQFF.

The DNA of the CDR3 is TGCGCCAGCACTTCGGCGGGAGGGCATCAAGAGACCCAGTACTTC. As protein: CASTSAGGHQETQYF. The genes are TRBV5-1 and TRBJ2-5; 9 bases are shared with TRBD2. Unmatched junction bases numbered 8, after V lost 6 bases and J lost 2 bases. Germline V lookup: CDR1 SGHRS, CDR2 YFSETQ. The CDR3 contains 15 residues.

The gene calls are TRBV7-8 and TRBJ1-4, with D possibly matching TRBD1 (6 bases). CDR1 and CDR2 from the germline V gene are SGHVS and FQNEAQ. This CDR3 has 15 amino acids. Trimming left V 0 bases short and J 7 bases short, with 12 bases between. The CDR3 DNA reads TGTGCCAGCAGCTTAGCCGGGGGCGGGCCTGAAAAACTGTTTTTT. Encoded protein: CASSLAGGGPEKLFF. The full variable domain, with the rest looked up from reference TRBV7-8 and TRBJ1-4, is GAGVSQSPRYKVAKRGQDVALRCDPISGHVSLFWYQQALGQGPEFLTYFQNEAQLDKSGLPSDRFFAERPEGSVSTLKIQRTQQEDSAVYLCASSLAGGGPEKLFFGSGTQLSVL.

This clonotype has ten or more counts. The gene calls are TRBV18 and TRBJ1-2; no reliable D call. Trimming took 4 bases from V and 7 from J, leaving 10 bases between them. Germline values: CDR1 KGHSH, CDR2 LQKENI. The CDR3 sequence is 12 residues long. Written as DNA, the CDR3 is TGTGCCAGCTCACTACTAGCCAGTGGCTACACCTTC. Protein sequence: CASSLLASGYTF.

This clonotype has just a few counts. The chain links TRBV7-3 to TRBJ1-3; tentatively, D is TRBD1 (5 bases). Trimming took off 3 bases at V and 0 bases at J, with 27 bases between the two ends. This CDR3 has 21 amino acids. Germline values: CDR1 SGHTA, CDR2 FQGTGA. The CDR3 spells CASSFTWAGRRKQDSGNTIYF. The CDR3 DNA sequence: TGTGCCAGCAGCTTTACCTGGGCGGGGCGCCGTAAACAGGACTCTGGAAACACCATATATTTT. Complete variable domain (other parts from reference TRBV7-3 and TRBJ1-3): GAGVSQTPSNKVTEKGKYVELRCDPISGHTALYWYRQSLGQGPEFLIYFQGTGAADDSGLPNDRFFAVRPEGSVSTLKIQRTERGDSAVYLCASSFTWAGRRKQDSGNTIYFGEGSWLTVV.

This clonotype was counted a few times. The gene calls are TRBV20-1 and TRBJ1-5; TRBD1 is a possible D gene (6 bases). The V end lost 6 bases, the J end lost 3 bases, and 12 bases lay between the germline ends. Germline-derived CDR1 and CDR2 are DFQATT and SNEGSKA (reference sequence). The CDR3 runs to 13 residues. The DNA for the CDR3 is TGCAGTGCGTCCCGGGACAACAATCAGCCCCAGCATTTT. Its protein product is CSASRDNNQPQHF.

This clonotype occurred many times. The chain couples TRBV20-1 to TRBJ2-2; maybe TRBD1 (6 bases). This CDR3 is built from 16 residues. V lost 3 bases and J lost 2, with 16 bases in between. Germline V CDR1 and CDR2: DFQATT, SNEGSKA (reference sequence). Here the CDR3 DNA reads TGCAGTGCTAGGCAGAGGGGCAGGGGCAACACCGGGGAGCTGTTTTTT. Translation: CSARQRGRGNTGELFF.

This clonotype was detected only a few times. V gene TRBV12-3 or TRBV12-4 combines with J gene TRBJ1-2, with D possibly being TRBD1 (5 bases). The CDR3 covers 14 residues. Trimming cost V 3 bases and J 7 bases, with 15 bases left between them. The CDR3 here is CASSFPPGGSGYTF. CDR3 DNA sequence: TGTGCCAGCAGTTTCCCCCCTGGGGGATCTGGCTACACCTTC.

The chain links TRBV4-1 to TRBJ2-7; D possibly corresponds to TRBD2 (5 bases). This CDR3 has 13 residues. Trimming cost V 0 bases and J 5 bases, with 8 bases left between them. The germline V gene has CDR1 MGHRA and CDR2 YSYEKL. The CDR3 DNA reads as TGCGCCAGCAGCCAAGACGGAGGAGACGAGCAGTACTTC. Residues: CASSQDGGDEQYF.

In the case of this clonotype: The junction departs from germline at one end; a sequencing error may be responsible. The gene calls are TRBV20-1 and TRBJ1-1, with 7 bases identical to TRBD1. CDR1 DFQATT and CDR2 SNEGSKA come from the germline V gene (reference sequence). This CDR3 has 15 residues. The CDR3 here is CSAIGDRLLNIEAFF. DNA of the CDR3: TGCAGTGCCATAGGGGACAGATTACTGAACATTGAAGCTTTCTTT.

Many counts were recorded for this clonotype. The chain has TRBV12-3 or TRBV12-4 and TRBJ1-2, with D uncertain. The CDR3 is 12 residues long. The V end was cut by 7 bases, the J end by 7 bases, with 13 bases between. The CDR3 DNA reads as TGTGCCAGCACCATCTCTGGGAGTGGCTACACCTTC. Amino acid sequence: CASTISGSGYTF.

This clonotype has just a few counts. Here the CDR3 DNA reads TGTGCCAGCAGCTTAGCCACATACACAGACAATGAGCAGTTCTTC. It codes for CASSLATYTDNEQFF. This chain links TRBV11-1 with TRBJ2-1; D remains ambiguous. Germline CDR1 is SGHAT and CDR2 is FQDESV (reference sequence). The V gene lost 0 bases and the J gene lost 5 bases, with 11 bases spanning the gap. The CDR3 contains 15 residues.

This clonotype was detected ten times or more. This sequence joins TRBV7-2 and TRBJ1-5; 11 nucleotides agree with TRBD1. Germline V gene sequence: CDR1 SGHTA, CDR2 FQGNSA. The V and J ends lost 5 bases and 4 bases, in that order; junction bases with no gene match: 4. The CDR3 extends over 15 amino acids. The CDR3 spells CASSGTGGTNQPQHF. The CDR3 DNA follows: TGTGCCAGCAGCGGGACAGGGGGTACGAATCAGCCCCAGCATTTT.

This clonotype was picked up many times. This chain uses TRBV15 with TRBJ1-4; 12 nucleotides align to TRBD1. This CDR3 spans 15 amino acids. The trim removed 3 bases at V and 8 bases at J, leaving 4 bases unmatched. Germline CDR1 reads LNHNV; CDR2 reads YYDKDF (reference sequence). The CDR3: CATSSGDRGREKLFF. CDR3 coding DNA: TGTGCCACCAGCAGCGGGGACAGGGGGCGAGAAAAACTGTTTTTT.

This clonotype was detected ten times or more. The CDR3 bases are TGCGCCAGCAGCTCGGGACAGGGTGGGGGTGAGCAGTTCTTC. This encodes CASSSGQGGGEQFF. The chain is built from TRBV5-1 and TRBJ2-1; 9 nucleotides match TRBD1. Trimming removed 3 bases from V and 9 bases from J; junction bases left unmatched: 7. This CDR3 spans 14 amino acids. Germline V gene sequence: CDR1 SGHRS, CDR2 YFSETQ.

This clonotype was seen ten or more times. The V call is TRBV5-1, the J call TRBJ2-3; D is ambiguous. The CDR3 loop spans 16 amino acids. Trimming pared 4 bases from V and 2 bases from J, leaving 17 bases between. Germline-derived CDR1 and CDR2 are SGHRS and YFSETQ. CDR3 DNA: TGCGCCAGCAGCCCCGAAACGGACGGAACCACAGATACGCAGTATTTT. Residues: CASSPETDGTTDTQYF.